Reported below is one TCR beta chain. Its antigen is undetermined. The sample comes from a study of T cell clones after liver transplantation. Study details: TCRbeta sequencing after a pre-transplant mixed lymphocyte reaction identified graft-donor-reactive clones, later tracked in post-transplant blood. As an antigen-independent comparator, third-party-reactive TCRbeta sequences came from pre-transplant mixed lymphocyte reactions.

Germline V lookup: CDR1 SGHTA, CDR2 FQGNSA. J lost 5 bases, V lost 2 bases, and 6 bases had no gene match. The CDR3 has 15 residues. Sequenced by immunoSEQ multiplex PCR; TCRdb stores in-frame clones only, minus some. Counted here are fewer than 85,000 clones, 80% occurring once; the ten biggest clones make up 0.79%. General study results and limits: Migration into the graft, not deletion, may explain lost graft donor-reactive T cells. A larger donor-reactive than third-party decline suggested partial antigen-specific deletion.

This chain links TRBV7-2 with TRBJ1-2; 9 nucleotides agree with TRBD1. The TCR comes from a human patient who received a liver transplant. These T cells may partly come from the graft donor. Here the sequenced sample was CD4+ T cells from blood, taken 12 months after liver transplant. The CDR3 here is CASSLTGQGFYGYTF. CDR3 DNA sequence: TGTGCCAGCAGCTTAACGGGACAGGGCTTTTATGGCTACACCTTC.